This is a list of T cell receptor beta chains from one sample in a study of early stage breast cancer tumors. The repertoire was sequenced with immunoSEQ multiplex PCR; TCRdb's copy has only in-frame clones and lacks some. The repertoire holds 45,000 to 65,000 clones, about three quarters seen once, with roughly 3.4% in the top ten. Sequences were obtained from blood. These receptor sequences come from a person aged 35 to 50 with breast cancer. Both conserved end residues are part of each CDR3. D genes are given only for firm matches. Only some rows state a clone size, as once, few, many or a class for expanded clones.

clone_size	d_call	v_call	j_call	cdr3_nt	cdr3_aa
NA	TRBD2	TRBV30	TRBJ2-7	TGTGCCTACCGGACCCTAGCGGGAGCCTACGAGCAGTACTTC	CAYRTLAGAYEQYF
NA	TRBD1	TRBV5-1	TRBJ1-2	TGCGCCAGCAGCTTAACAGGGGACTATGGCTACACCTTC	CASSLTGDYGYTF
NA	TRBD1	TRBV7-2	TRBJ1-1	TGTGCCAGCACTGAGGGGGCTCGAGGGAACACTGAAGCTTTCTTT	CASTEGARGNTEAFF
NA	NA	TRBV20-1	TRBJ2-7	TGCAGTGCTAGGGAAAACTACGAGCAGTACTTC	CSARENYEQYF
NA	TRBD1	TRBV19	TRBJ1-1	TGTGCCAGTAGTTTCGGACAGGGGACAGCTGATGAAGCTTTCTTT	CASSFGQGTADEAFF
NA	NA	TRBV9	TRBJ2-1	TGTGCCAGCAGCCCACGAGGTAACAATGAGCAGTTCTTC	CASSPRGNNEQFF
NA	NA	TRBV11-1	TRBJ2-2	TGTGCCAGCAGCTTACCGGGCACCGGGGAGCTGTTTTTT	CASSLPGTGELFF
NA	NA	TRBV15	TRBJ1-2	TGTGCCACCAGCAGAGAGGTTGGGCGGCATATCTATGGCTACACCTTC	CATSREVGRHIYGYTF
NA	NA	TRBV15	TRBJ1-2	TGTGCCACCAGCAGAGAAGGTTGGACTTCGGATGGCTACACCTTC	CATSREGWTSDGYTF
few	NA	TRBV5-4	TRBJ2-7	TGTGCCAGCAGCTTCGGGGGGCGCAGCAACGAGCAGTACTTC	CASSFGGRSNEQYF
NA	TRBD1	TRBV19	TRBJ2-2	TGTGCCACTAGTGAGGGGGCGTATACCGGGGAGCTGTTTTTT	CATSEGAYTGELFF
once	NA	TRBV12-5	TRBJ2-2	TGTGCTAGTGGGGCAGACACCGGGGAGCTGTTTTTT	CASGADTGELFF
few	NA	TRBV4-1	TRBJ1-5	TGCGCCAGCAGCCAAGATCTAAGGGGTAGCAATCAGCCCCAGCATTTT	CASSQDLRGSNQPQHF
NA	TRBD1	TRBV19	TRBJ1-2	TGTGCCAGTAGTATAGAACAGGGGGCAGAGGGCTACACCTTC	CASSIEQGAEGYTF
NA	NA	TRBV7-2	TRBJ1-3	TGTGCCAGCAGCCGCCCATTAGCCGGAAACACCATATATTTT	CASSRPLAGNTIYF
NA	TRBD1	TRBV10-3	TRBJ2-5	TGTGCCATCAAGGGACAGGGGGGGGACCAAGAGACCCAGTACTTC	CAIKGQGGDQETQYF
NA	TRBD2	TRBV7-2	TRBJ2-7	TGTGCCAGCAGCTCGGGACTAGCGGGAGATCGCTACGAGCAGTACTTC	CASSSGLAGDRYEQYF
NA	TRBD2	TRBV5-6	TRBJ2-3	TGTGCCAGCAGATCGGGGCTAGCGGGAGGAGGTACGCAGTATTTT	CASRSGLAGGGTQYF
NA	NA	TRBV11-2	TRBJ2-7	TGTGCCAGCAGCCGCGGAGGGGCCTCCTACGAGCAGTACTTC	CASSRGGASYEQYF
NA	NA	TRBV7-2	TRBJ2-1	TGTGCCAGCAGCACCGACACTGACAATGAGCAGTTCTTC	CASSTDTDNEQFF
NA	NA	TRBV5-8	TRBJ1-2	TGTGCCAGCAGCGGTAGCCTAACGCACGGCTACACCTTC	CASSGSLTHGYTF
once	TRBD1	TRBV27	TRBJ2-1	TGTGCCAGCAGTCGGTGGGACAGTCTAAATGAGCAGTTCTTC	CASSRWDSLNEQFF
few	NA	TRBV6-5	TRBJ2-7	TGTGCCAGCACCCAAAGTTCGGGCGAGCAGTACTTC	CASTQSSGEQYF
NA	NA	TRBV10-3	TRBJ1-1	TGTGCCATCAGTGAGACAGGGAACACTGAAGCTTTCTTT	CAISETGNTEAFF
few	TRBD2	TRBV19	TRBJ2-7	TGTGCCAGTAGTGGAGTGACTAGCGGACGCTACGAGCAGTACTTC	CASSGVTSGRYEQYF
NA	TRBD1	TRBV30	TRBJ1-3	TGTGCCTGGATGACAGGGCTTGGAAACACCATATATTTT	CAWMTGLGNTIYF
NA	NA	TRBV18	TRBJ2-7	TGTGCCAGCTCACCAAGTATAGACGATCGGTACTTC	CASSPSIDDRYF
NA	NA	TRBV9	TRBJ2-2	TGTGCCAGCAGCGTAGGTCTAGACACCGGGGAGCTGTTTTTT	CASSVGLDTGELFF
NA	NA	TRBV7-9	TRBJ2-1	TGTGCCAGCAGCCGAAGCTCCTACAATGAGCAGTTCTTC	CASSRSSYNEQFF
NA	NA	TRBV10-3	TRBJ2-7	TGTGCCATCAGAGGCTCAGGGGATGGTGGGCCCAGCTCCTACGAGCAGTACTTC	CAIRGSGDGGPSSYEQYF
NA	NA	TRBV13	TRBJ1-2	TGTGCCAGCAGCTCTACCCAAATCACGGATGGCTACACCTTC	CASSSTQITDGYTF
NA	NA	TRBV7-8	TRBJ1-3	TGTGCCAGCAGCGATTTTTTTGGGTCCTCTCTGGAAAGCACCATATATTTT	CASSDFFGSSLESTIYF
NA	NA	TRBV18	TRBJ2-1	TGTGCCAGCTCACCAGTAGAGCTCCTAGCCTCCTACAATGAGCAGTTCTTC	CASSPVELLASYNEQFF
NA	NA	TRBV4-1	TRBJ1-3	TGCGCCAGCAGCCAAGATCCCCTCTTTGCCACCATATATTTT	CASSQDPLFATIYF
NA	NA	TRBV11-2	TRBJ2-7	TGTGCCAGCAGCTTAGGGTCGGGAGTGTACGAGCAGTACTTC	CASSLGSGVYEQYF
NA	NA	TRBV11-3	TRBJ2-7	TGTGCCAGCAGCTTAGGACCCACCTACGAGCAGTACTTC	CASSLGPTYEQYF
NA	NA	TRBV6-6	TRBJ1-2	TGTGCCAGCAGTTACTCGATGGGACGTAGGAACTATGGCTACACCTTC	CASSYSMGRRNYGYTF
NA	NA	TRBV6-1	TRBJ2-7	TGTGCCAGTGGACTGACCCGGGCCTACGAGCAGTACTTC	CASGLTRAYEQYF
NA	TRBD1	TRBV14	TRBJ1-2	TGTGCCAGCAGCCAAGGAACGGACAGGGTTGCTGGCTACACCTTC	CASSQGTDRVAGYTF
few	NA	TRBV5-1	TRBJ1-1	TGCGCCAGTACCCAAGGTAGCAGGGTGAACACTGAAGCTTTCTTT	CASTQGSRVNTEAFF
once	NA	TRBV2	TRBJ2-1	TGTGCCAGCAGTGAAGTAAGGGGACTCTCCTACAATGAGCAGTTCTTC	CASSEVRGLSYNEQFF